This T cell receptor beta chain was obtained from a study of post-analysis software for immune sequencing data. Study as a whole: Relapsing-remitting, secondary progressive and progressive-relapsing forms of multiple sclerosis all featured among disease courses.

General study points: Compared against controls, patients with multiple sclerosis displayed significantly lower normalized Chao1 diversity. When patients were compared with controls, 4 or 5 TRBV segments were more frequent, TRBV5-6, TRBV5-1 and TRBV20-1 among them.

cDNA libraries of TCR beta carried unique molecular identifiers. Once roughly 1 to 11 million T cells were used, approximately 520,000 cDNA molecules resulted. From the PCR reads, TCRdb called clonotypes with MiXCR, one entry per CDR3 protein. The sample shows about 820,000 distinct CDR3 sequences, around 53% of them seen only once. This CDR3 region has 14 residues. With V trimmed by 6 bases and J by 7 bases, 11 bases remained unmatched. Notes on this clonotype: Antigen: not known.

The sequence was obtained from a girl aged 10-17 years with multiple sclerosis. Sequenced input: blood. V usage is TRBV12-3 or TRBV12-4 and J usage is TRBJ2-5; TRBD2 agrees at 7 bases. The CDR3 reads CASSRTSEPGTQYF. The CDR3 DNA follows: TGTGCCAGCAGCCGTACTAGCGAGCCAGGGACCCAGTACTTC.